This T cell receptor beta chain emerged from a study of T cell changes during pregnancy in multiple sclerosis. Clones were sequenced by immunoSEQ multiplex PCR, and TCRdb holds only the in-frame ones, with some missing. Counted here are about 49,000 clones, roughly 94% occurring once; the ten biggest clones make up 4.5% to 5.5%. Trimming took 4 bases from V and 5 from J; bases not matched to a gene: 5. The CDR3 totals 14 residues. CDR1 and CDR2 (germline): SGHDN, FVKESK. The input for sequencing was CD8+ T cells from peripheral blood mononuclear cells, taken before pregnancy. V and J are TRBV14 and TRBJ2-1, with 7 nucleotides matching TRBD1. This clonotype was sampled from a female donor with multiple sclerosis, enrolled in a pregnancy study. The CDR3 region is CASSPPGQHNEQFF. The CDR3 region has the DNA TGTGCCAGCAGCCCCCCGGGACAGCACAATGAGCAGTTCTTC.